The 27 T cell receptor beta chains reported below all come from one sample, sequenced in a study of cytomegalovirus exposure and HLA in healthy donors. The PCR used 60 Vbeta and 13 Jbeta primers. Produced via immunoSEQ multiplex PCR; TCRdb's table is partial and in-frame only. Counted here are roughly 68,000 clones, 60% to 75% occurring once; the ten biggest clones make up about 20%. Sequenced sample: PBMCs. The receptors were sampled from a man aged 40-55 years in good health and CMV-seropositive.

The chain employs TRBV7-2 and TRBJ1-2, with 7 positions matching TRBD1. The CDR3 is made up of 17 amino acids. The germline V gene has CDR1 SGHTA and CDR2 FQGNSA. V lost 5 bases to trimming and J lost 3 bases; unmatched junction nucleotides: 15. The CDR3 sequence: CASSVDPPQGDYYGYTF. Here the CDR3 DNA reads TGTGCCAGCAGCGTGGACCCCCCCCAGGGGGACTACTATGGCTACACCTTC.

The CDR3 region has the DNA TGCGCCAGCAGCTTGGTTCAGGGCAACACAGATACGCAGTATTTT. Amino acid sequence: CASSLVQGNTDTQYF. The rearrangement links TRBV5-1 to TRBJ2-3; a weak D match, TRBD1 (5 bases). Germline V gene sequence: CDR1 SGHRS, CDR2 YFSETQ. Trimming removed 0 bases from V and 2 bases from J, with 10 bases in between. The CDR3 has 15 residues.

J is TRBJ1-5 and V is TRBV19; D not certain. Per germline, CDR1 LNHDA and CDR2 SQIVND (reference sequence). The CDR3 runs to 13 residues. V lost 3 bases, J lost 4 bases, and 7 bases lay in between. The CDR3 DNA follows: TGTGCCAGTAGTATCCGCGCAAATCAGCCCCAGCATTTT. Amino acids: CASSIRANQPQHF.

The genes are TRBV29-1 and TRBJ2-1; perhaps TRBD2 as D (5 bases). V was cut by 6 bases and J by 6 bases, with 12 bases left in between. Germline CDR1 SQVTM, CDR2 ANQGSEA. This CDR3 region has 12 residues. The CDR3 region has the DNA TGCAGCGTCCCCACTAGGGCCAATGAGCAGTTCTTC. Protein sequence: CSVPTRANEQFF.

CDR3 nucleotides: TGTGCCAGCAGCTCTTGGACAGGGGTGAACTATGGCTACACCTTC. Residues: CASSSWTGVNYGYTF. The V gene is TRBV5-6, the J gene TRBJ1-2; 9 bases are shared with TRBD1. The ends lost 3 bases at V and 2 bases at J; junction bases unmatched: 5. The CDR3 extends over 15 amino acids. In germline, CDR1 is SGHDT, CDR2 YYEEEE.

This sequence joins TRBV11-3 and TRBJ1-1, with D unresolved. V was shortened by 1 base and J by 0 bases, with 18 bases between the two germline ends. Germline CDR1 and CDR2: SGHNT and YENEEA. There are 18 residues in the CDR3. CDR3 coding DNA: TGTGCCAGCAGCTTAGCGGGGTTTTGGGGAAGGATGAACACTGAAGCTTTCTTT. This encodes CASSLAGFWGRMNTEAFF.

The gene calls are TRBV29-1 and TRBJ2-1; TRBD1 is a possible D gene (6 bases). Trimming took 7 bases from V and 4 from J, leaving 17 bases between them. The CDR3 runs 14 residues. Per germline, CDR1 SQVTM and CDR2 ANQGSEA. The CDR3 loop reads CSARTDPRYNEQFF. The CDR3, as DNA: TGCAGCGCCAGGACAGACCCCCGATACAATGAGCAGTTCTTC.

The chain couples TRBV7-3 to TRBJ2-2, with TRBD2 identical over 7 bases. CDR1 and CDR2 from the germline V gene are SGHTA and FQGTGA. V was pared by 4 bases and J by 0 bases, with 5 bases of the junction left unmatched. The CDR3 has 16 residues. DNA for the CDR3: TGTGCCAGCAGCTCAGTAGCGGGTGCGAACACCGGGGAGCTGTTTTTT. It encodes CASSSVAGANTGELFF.

The genes are TRBV6-1 and TRBJ1-2; D gene ambiguous. CDR3 length: 12 residues. CDR1 is MNHNS, CDR2 SASEGT, per germline. Trimming cost V 6 bases and J 5 bases, with 10 bases left between them. This CDR3 is CASRMRDYGYTF. The CDR3 bases are TGTGCCAGCAGAATGAGAGATTATGGCTACACCTTC.

J is TRBJ1-5 and V is TRBV5-5; 9 positions match TRBD1. The trim removed 3 bases at V and 6 bases at J, leaving 13 bases unmatched. The germline V gene has CDR1 SGHKS and CDR2 YYEKEE (reference sequence). This CDR3 is built from 17 residues. The CDR3 is CASSSAGGQGSSQPQHF. The CDR3 DNA sequence: TGTGCCAGCAGCTCGGCAGGGGGACAGGGTTCCTCTCAGCCCCAGCATTTT.

V gene TRBV18 combines with J gene TRBJ1-1, with 7 positions matching TRBD1. Germline trimming cut 5 bases from V and 8 bases from J; bases unmatched to any gene: 5. Germline V gene sequence: CDR1 KGHSH, CDR2 LQKENI. This CDR3 comprises 12 residues. As DNA, the CDR3 is TGTGCCAGCTCATCGAGACAGGGAGAAGCTTTCTTT. Protein: CASSSRQGEAFF. Full variable domain (missing parts from reference TRBV18 and TRBJ1-1): NAGVMQNPRHLVRRRGQEARLRCSPMKGHSHVYWYRQLPEEGLKFMVYLQKENIIDESGMPKERFSAEFPKEGPSILRIQQVVRGDSAAYFCASSSRQGEAFFGQGTRLTVV.

The chain is built from TRBV2 and TRBJ2-7; 8 nucleotides match TRBD2. This CDR3 has 15 residues. Germline lookup yields CDR1 SNHLY and CDR2 FYNNEI. V was clipped by 2 bases and J by 1 base; unmatched bases: 4. The chain's CDR3 is CASSETAGGSYEQYF. In nucleotides, the CDR3 is TGTGCCAGCAGTGAAACGGCGGGGGGTTCCTACGAGCAGTACTTC.

This chain uses TRBV9 with TRBJ2-3; TRBD1 is a possible D gene (5 bases). Trimming took 0 bases from V and 3 from J, leaving 20 bases between them. The CDR3 totals 18 residues. Germline V gene lookup returns CDR1 SGDLS and CDR2 YYNGEE. The CDR3 reads CASSVVFGQGFGTDTQYF. The CDR3 DNA reads as TGTGCCAGCAGCGTAGTGTTCGGCCAGGGTTTTGGGACAGATACGCAGTATTTT.

This rearrangement joins TRBV2 to TRBJ1-6, with D perhaps matching TRBD1 (5 bases). Germline values: CDR1 SNHLY, CDR2 FYNNEI. This CDR3 has 13 amino acids. Trimming took off 7 bases at V and 3 bases at J, with 7 bases between the two ends. The DNA for the CDR3 is TGTGCCAGCACAACAGGCTATAATTCACCCCTCCACTTT. It is translated as CASTTGYNSPLHF.

The V and J genes are TRBV19 and TRBJ1-1, with 9 bases fitting TRBD1. The CDR3 is made up of 14 amino acids. V lost 7 bases to trimming and J lost 4 bases; unmatched junction nucleotides: 7. Germline CDR1 and CDR2: LNHDA and SQIVND (reference sequence). The CDR3 spells CASIAQGAITEAFF. The CDR3 DNA is TGTGCCAGTATCGCACAGGGGGCGATCACTGAAGCTTTCTTT.

The sample holds one count of this clone. The chain carries TRBV5-6 and TRBJ2-1; TRBD1 agrees at 7 bases. Germline CDR1 and CDR2: SGHDT and YYEEEE. CDR3 length equals 13 residues. J was trimmed by 9 bases and V by 7 bases; bases with no gene match: 10. DNA of the CDR3: TGTGCCAGCTACTTGACAGGGTCGGCTGAGCAGTTCTTC. It yields the protein CASYLTGSAEQFF.

This clone was picked up a small number of times. The same CDR3 is also encoded by other DNA sequences in this sample. The rearrangement links TRBV11-3 to TRBJ2-7, with D possibly TRBD1 on 6 matching bases. The V end lost 5 bases, the J end lost 2 bases, and 16 bases lay between the germline ends. In germline, CDR1 is SGHNT, CDR2 YENEEA. The CDR3 is made up of 15 amino acids. The CDR3 region has the DNA TGTGCCAGCAGCCAGAAGGGGAAGGGGGCCTACGAGCAGTACTTC. Protein sequence: CASSQKGKGAYEQYF. The whole variable domain, remainder taken from reference TRBV11-3 and TRBJ2-7, is EAGVVQSPRYKIIEKKQPVAFWCNPISGHNTLYWYLQNLGQGPELLIRYENEEAVDDSQLPKDRFSAERLKGVDSTLKIQPAELGDSAVYLCASSQKGKGAYEQYFGPGTRLTVT.

The CDR3 DNA sequence: TGTGCCAGCAGCAAGATAAGCAGGGCCATTGAAGCTTTCTTT. Encoded protein: CASSKISRAIEAFF. J is TRBJ1-1 and V is TRBV21-1; the table's D call TRBD1 went unverified against the DNA. TRBV21-1 is flagged as a pseudogene. This CDR3 has 14 amino acids.

Of note for this clone: Germline and junction disagree at one end, which may indicate a read error. The same CDR3 arises from other DNA sequences in this sample as well. The chain uses TRBV6-6 and TRBJ1-6; D is uncertain. The CDR3 sequence is 13 residues long. CDR1 and CDR2 from the germline V gene are MNHNY and SVGAGI (reference sequence). Here the CDR3 DNA reads TGTGCCAGCAGATGGGAGGATAATTCCCCCCTCCACTTT. Its translation: CASRWEDNSPLHF.

The chain combines TRBV5-1 with TRBJ1-3, with D unclear. V was cut by 0 bases and J by 1 base, with 11 bases left in between. Germline CDR1 is SGHRS and CDR2 is YFSETQ. The CDR3 runs to 16 residues. CDR3 residues: CASSLEIAGSGNTIYF. For the CDR3, the DNA is TGCGCCAGCAGCTTGGAAATCGCGGGGTCTGGAAACACCATATATTTT.

The chain is built from TRBV10-3 and TRBJ1-1; 8 nucleotides agree with TRBD1. Germline V gene sequence: CDR1 ENHRY, CDR2 SYGVKD. J was trimmed by 3 bases and V by 6 bases; bases with no gene match: 6. The CDR3 consists of 14 residues. The CDR3 spells CAISRGRLDTEAFF. The CDR3 region has the DNA TGTGCCATCAGCAGGGGGCGACTGGACACTGAAGCTTTCTTT.

A word on this clone: The same CDR3 arises from other DNA sequences in this sample as well. The gene calls are TRBV2 and TRBJ1-6; D unclear. This CDR3 spans 10 amino acids. CDR1 and CDR2 from the germline V gene are SNHLY and FYNNEI. V lost 10 bases, J lost 6 bases, and 4 bases lay in between. The CDR3 DNA is TGTGCCACCTCTAATTCACCCCTCCACTTT. This gives the protein CATSNSPLHF.

The chain has TRBV15 and TRBJ2-5; 8 positions agree with TRBD1. The trim removed 0 bases at V and 5 bases at J, leaving 2 bases unmatched. Germline V gene sequence: CDR1 LNHNV, CDR2 YYDKDF (reference sequence). The CDR3 spans 14 residues. CDR3 residues: CATSRDRGLETQYF. CDR3 bases: TGTGCCACCAGCAGAGACAGGGGGCTGGAGACCCAGTACTTC.

This clone has only a few counts. V is TRBV30 and J is TRBJ1-1; D gene unclear. The V gene lost 4 bases and the J gene lost 0 bases, with 12 bases spanning the gap. The CDR3 is made up of 14 amino acids. Germline CDR1 reads GTSNPN; CDR2 reads SVGIG (reference sequence). CDR3 nucleotide sequence: TGTGCCTGGATCCGACAAGCCTTGAACACTGAAGCTTTCTTT. Translation: CAWIRQALNTEAFF.

The rearrangement uses TRBV7-8 and TRBJ2-1; 8 positions agree with TRBD2. The germline CDR1 and CDR2 sequences are SGHVS and FQNEAQ. This CDR3 region has 15 residues. Trimming took 2 bases from V and 3 from J; bases not matched to a gene: 3. CDR3 sequence (DNA): TGTGCCAGCAGCTTATCACGGGGGGGCTACAATGAGCAGTTCTTC. It translates to CASSLSRGGYNEQFF.

In its sample, this clone was seen a few times. V usage is TRBV29-1 and J usage is TRBJ2-7; 9 bases agree with TRBD2. The CDR3 runs to 14 residues. Germline V gene sequence: CDR1 SQVTM, CDR2 ANQGSEA. Trimming at V came to 3 bases and at J to 3 bases, leaving 6 bases not matched to a gene. The CDR3 sequence is CSVEGGGAHYEQYF. Written as DNA, the CDR3 is TGCAGCGTTGAGGGCGGGGGGGCTCACTACGAGCAGTACTTC.

The chain is built from TRBV5-1 and TRBJ1-1; possible D gene TRBD1, 6 bases. The CDR3 sequence is 15 residues long. Germline CDR1 reads SGHRS; CDR2 reads YFSETQ. V was shortened by 0 bases and J by 4 bases, with 13 bases between the two germline ends. The CDR3 DNA reads as TGCGCCAGCAGCTTGGATGGCAGGGGAAGCACTGAAGCTTTCTTT. Its protein product is CASSLDGRGSTEAFF.